The T cell receptor beta chain described here comes from a study of blood T cell repertoires in COVID-19. In the study overall: Acute and convalescent COVID-19 specimens originated in the United States, Italy and Spain.

The CDR3 runs to 14 residues. J gave up 4 bases and V 7 bases, and 6 bases lay outside the gene matches. Germline V gene sequence: CDR1 SNHLY, CDR2 FYNNEI. Method: immunoSEQ multiplex PCR; TCRdb's copy keeps in-frame clones and lacks some. The sample lists approximately 52,000 clones; around 93% were seen once. The receptor's source is a man in his forties or fifties with acute or convalescent COVID-19. Source material: peripheral blood. The chain joins TRBV2 to TRBJ2-4; 8 bases fit TRBD1. CDR3 protein: CASTDRTGKNIQYF. In DNA form, the CDR3 reads TGTGCCAGCACCGATCGGACAGGGAAAAACATTCAGTACTTC.